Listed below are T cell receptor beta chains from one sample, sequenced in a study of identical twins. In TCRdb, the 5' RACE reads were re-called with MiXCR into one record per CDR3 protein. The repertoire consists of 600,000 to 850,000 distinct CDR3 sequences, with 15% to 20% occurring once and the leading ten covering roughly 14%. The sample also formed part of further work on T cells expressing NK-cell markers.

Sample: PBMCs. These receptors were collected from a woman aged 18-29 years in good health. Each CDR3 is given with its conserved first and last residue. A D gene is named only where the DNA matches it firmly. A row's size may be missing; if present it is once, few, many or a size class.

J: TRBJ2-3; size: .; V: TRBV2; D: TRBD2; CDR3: CASSDGLAASTDTQYF; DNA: TGTGCCAGCAGTGACGGACTAGCGGCCAGCACAGATACGCAGTATTTT
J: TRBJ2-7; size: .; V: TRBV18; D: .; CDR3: CASSPYQRPNSYEQYF; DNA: TGTGCCAGCTCACCATATCAGCGGCCCAACTCCTACGAGCAGTACTTC
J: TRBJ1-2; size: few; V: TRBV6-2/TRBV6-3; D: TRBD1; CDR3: CAGQGGGYGYTF; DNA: TGTGCCGGACAGGGAGGAGGCTATGGCTACACCTTC
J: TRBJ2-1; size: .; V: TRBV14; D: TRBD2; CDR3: CASSLAGGLEQFF; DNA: TGTGCCAGCAGTCTAGCGGGAGGTCTTGAGCAGTTCTTC
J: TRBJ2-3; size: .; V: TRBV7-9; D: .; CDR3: CASSPTYGYTDTQYF; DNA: TGTGCCAGCAGCCCAACTTACGGGTACACAGATACGCAGTATTTT
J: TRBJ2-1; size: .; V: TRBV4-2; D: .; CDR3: CASSQKGGAPGEFF; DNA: TGTGCCAGCAGCCAAAAAGGCGGGGCACCAGGGGAGTTCTTC
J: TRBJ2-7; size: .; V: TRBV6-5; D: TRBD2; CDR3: CASSISGNEQYF; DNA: TGTGCCAGCAGTATCAGCGGGAACGAGCAGTACTTC
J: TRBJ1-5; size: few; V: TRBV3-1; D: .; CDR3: CASSAGYNSNQPQHF; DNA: TGTGCCAGCAGCGCAGGCTACAATAGCAATCAGCCCCAGCATTTT
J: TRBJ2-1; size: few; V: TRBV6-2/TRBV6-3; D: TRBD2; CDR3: CASSRGLAAITNEQFF; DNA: TGTGCCAGCAGTCGAGGACTAGCGGCAATAACCAATGAGCAGTTCTTC
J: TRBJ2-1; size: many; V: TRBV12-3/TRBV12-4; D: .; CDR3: CASSLGRFNEQFF; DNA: TGTGCCAGCAGTTTAGGGCGGTTCAATGAGCAGTTCTTC
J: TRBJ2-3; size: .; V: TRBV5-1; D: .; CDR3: CASSLFGQKRTADTQYF; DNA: TGCGCCAGCAGCTTGTTTGGGCAGAAAAGAACAGCGGATACGCAGTATTTT
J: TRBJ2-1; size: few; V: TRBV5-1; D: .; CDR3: CASSLNPLGSYNEQFF; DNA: TGCGCCAGCAGCCTCAACCCCCTCGGCTCCTACAATGAGCAGTTCTTC
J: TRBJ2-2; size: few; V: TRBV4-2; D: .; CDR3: CASSPIGSRTGELFF; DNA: TGTGCCAGCAGCCCCATAGGGAGTCGCACCGGGGAGCTGTTTTTT
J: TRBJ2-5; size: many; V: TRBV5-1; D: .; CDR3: CASSLVTDQETQYF; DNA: TGCGCCAGCAGCTTGGTGACAGATCAAGAGACCCAGTACTTC
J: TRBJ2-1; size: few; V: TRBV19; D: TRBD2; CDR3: CASSPAGTRGSAEQFF; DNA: TGTGCCAGTAGTCCAGCCGGGACTAGGGGATCTGCTGAGCAGTTCTTC
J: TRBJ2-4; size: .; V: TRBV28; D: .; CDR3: CASSLSRIGKGIQYF; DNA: TGTGCCAGCAGTTTATCCCGCATAGGGAAGGGCATTCAGTACTTC
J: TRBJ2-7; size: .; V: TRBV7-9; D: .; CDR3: CASSSGVRAYEQYF; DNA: TGTGCCAGCAGCTCTGGGGTGCGGGCCTACGAGCAGTACTTC
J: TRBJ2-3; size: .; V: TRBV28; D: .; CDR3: CASSLPRGGDTQYF; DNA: TGTGCCAGCAGTTTACCCCGTGGGGGAGATACGCAGTATTTT
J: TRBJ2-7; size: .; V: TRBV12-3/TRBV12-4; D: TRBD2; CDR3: CASSLTGGAYEQYF; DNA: TGTGCCAGCAGTTTAACCGGGGGGGCCTACGAGCAGTACTTC
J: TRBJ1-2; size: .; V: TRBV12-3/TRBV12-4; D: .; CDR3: CASSGWGNYGYTF; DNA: TGTGCCAGCAGCGGGTGGGGGAACTATGGCTACACCTTC
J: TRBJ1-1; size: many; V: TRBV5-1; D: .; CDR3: CASSLVQGNTEAFF; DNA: TGCGCCAGCAGCTTGGTCCAGGGGAACACTGAAGCTTTCTTT
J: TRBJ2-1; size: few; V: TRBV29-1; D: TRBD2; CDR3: CSVSGRARVGEQFF; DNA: TGCAGCGTTAGCGGGAGGGCCAGGGTTGGTGAGCAGTTCTTC
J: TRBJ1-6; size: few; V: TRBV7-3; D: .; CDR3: CASSFPPEGPCETPLHF; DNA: TGTGCCAGCAGCTTCCCCCCTGAGGGACCATGCGAGACACCCCTCCACTTT
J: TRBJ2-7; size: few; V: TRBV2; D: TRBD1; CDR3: CASSKQGSTSNEQYF; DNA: TGTGCCAGCAGTAAACAGGGGTCGACTTCTAACGAGCAGTACTTC
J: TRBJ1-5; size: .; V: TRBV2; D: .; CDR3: CASSERYSNQPQHF; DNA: TGTGCCAGCAGTGAACGGTATAGCAATCAGCCCCAGCATTTT
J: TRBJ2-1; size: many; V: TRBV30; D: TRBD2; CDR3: CAWSVSGRNNEQFF; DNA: TGTGCCTGGAGTGTTAGCGGGAGGAACAATGAGCAGTTCTTC
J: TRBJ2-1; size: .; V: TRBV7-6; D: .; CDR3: CASSLVGLRDNEQFF; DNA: TGTGCCAGCAGCTTAGTAGGATTGCGAGACAATGAGCAGTTCTTC
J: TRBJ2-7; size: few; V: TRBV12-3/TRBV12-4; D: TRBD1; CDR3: CASSPQAQGVYEQYF; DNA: TGTGCCAGCAGCCCCCAAGCGCAGGGGGTTTACGAGCAGTACTTC
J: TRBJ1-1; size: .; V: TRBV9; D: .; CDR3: CASSAFGNTEAFF; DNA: TGTGCCAGCAGCGCGTTCGGCAACACTGAAGCTTTCTTT
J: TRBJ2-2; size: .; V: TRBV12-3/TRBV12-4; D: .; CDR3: CASNPIGTLENTGELFF; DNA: TGTGCCAGCAACCCAATAGGGACCCTTGAGAACACCGGGGAGCTGTTTTTT
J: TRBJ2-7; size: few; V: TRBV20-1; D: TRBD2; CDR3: CSARDLGPKGRAYEQYF; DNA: TGCAGTGCTAGAGATTTAGGCCCCAAAGGGAGGGCCTACGAGCAGTACTTC
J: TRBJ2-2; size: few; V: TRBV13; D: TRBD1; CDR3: CASDSQGALLTGELFF; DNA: TGTGCCAGCGACTCCCAGGGGGCGCTTCTCACCGGGGAGCTGTTTTTT
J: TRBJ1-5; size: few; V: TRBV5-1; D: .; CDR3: CASSPDPQSNQPQHF; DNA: TGCGCCAGCAGCCCGGATCCCCAGAGCAATCAGCCCCAGCATTTT
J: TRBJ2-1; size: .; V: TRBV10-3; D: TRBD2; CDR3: CVTSGGANEQFF; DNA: TGTGTGACTAGCGGGGGGGCCAATGAGCAGTTCTTC
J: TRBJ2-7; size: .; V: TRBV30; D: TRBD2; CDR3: CAWSVDRTSVSKGEQYF; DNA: TGTGCCTGGAGTGTCGACCGAACTAGCGTCTCTAAAGGCGAGCAGTACTTC
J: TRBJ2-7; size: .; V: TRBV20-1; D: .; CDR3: CSANPVNFPSYEQYF; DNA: TGCAGTGCTAACCCCGTGAATTTCCCATCCTACGAGCAGTACTTC
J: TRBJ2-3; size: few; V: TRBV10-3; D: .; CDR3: CAISEMGTDTQYF; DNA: TGTGCCATCAGTGAGATGGGCACAGATACGCAGTATTTT
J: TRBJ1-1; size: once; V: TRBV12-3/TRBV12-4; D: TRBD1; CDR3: CASSFQGARTEAFF; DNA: TGTGCCAGCAGTTTTCAGGGGGCGCGGACTGAAGCTTTCTTT
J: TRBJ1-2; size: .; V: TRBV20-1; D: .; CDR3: CSARSRGDYGYTF; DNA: TGCAGTGCTAGGAGCAGGGGTGACTATGGCTACACCTTC
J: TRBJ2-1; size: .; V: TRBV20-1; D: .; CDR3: CSAIQGSPAYNEQFF; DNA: TGCAGTGCTATCCAGGGCTCCCCGGCCTACAATGAGCAGTTCTTC
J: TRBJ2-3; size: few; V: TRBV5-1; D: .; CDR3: CASSSQGPLTDTQYF; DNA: TGCGCCAGCAGCTCCCAGGGGCCACTCACAGATACGCAGTATTTT
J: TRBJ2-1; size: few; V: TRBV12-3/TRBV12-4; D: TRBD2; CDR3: CASVGLAGGSSYNEQFF; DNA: TGTGCCAGCGTTGGACTAGCGGGAGGGAGCTCCTACAATGAGCAGTTCTTC
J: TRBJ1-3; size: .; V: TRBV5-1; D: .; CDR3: CASSWAPPTGPSSGNTIYF; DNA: TGCGCCAGCAGCTGGGCCCCCCCGACGGGCCCGAGCTCTGGAAACACCATATATTTT
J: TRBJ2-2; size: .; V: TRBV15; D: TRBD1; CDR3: CATSRAVAGGSGELFF; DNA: TGTGCCACCAGCAGAGCCGTGGCAGGGGGCTCCGGGGAGCTGTTTTTT
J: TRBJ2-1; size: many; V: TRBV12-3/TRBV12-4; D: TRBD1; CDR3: CASSEGQGNGEQFF; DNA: TGTGCCAGCAGCGAAGGACAGGGGAACGGTGAGCAGTTCTTC
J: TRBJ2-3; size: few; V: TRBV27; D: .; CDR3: CASKPLGASTDTQYF; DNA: TGTGCCAGCAAACCGTTGGGGGCTAGCACAGATACGCAGTATTTT
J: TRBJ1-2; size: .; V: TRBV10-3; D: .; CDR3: CAISEARYYGYTF; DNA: TGTGCCATCAGCGAGGCCCGATACTATGGCTACACCTTC
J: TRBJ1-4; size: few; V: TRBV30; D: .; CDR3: CAWARGTSNEKLFF; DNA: TGTGCCTGGGCGAGGGGGACAAGCAATGAAAAACTGTTTTTT
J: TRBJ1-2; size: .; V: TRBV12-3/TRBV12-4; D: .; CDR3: CASSLVGAGYTF; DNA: TGTGCCAGCAGTTTAGTTGGGGCCGGCTACACCTTC
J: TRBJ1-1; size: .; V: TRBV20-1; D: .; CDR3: CSASRSTEAFF; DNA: TGCAGTGCTAGTAGAAGCACTGAAGCTTTCTTT
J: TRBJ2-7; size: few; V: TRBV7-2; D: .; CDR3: CASSLVMNYEQYF; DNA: TGTGCCAGCAGCTTAGTCATGAACTACGAGCAGTACTTC
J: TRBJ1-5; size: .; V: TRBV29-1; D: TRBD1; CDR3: CSVARGTGQPQHF; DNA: TGCAGCGTTGCCAGGGGGACTGGGCAGCCCCAGCATTTT
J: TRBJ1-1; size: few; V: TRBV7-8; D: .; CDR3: CASSPTLGQGNTEAFF; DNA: TGTGCCAGCAGCCCAACCCTGGGGCAGGGGAACACTGAAGCTTTCTTT